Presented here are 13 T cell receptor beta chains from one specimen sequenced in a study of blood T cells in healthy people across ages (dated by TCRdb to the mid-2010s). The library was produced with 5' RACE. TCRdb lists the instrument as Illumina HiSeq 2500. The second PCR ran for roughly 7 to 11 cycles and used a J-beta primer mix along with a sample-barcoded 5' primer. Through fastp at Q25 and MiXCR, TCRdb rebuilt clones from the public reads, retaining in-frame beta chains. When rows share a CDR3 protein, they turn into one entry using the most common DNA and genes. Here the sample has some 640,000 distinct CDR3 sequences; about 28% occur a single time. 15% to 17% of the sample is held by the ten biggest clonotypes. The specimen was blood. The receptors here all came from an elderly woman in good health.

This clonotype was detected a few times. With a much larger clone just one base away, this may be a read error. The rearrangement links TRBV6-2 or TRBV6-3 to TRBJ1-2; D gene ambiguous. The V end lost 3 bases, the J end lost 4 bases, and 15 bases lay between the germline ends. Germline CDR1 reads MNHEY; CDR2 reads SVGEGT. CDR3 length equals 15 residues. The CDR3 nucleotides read TGTGCCAGCAGTTATCCTGTCCGGTGGTTCTATGGCTACACCTTC. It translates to CASSYPVRWFYGYTF.

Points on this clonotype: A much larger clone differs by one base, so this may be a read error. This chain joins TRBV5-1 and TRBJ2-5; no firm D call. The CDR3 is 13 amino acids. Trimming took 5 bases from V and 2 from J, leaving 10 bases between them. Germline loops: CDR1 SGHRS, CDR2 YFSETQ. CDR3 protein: CASRVWVQETQYF. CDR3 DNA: TGCGCCAGCAGGGTGTGGGTGCAAGAGACCCAGTACTTC.

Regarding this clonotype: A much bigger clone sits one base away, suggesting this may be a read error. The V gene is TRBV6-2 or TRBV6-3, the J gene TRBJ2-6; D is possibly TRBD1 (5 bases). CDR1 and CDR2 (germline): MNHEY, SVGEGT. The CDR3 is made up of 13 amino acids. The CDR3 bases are TGTGCCAGCAGTAACTCTGGGGCCAACGTCCGGACTTTC. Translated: CASSNSGANVRTF.

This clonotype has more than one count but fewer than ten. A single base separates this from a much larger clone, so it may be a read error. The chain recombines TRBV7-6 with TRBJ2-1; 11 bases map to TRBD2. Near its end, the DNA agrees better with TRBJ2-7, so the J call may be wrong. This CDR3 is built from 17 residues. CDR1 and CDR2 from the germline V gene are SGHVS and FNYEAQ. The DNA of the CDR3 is TGTGCCAGCAGCTTATCAGTAGCGGGGGGGTCCTACAATGAGCAGTACTTC. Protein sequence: CASSLSVAGGSYNEQYF.

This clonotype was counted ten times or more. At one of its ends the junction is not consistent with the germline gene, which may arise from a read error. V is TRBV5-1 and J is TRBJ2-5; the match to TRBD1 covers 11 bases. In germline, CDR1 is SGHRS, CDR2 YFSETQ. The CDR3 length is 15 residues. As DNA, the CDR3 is TGTGCCAGCAGTTTACGGACAGGGGGCCGGGAGACCCAGTACTTC. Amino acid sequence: CASSLRTGGRETQYF.

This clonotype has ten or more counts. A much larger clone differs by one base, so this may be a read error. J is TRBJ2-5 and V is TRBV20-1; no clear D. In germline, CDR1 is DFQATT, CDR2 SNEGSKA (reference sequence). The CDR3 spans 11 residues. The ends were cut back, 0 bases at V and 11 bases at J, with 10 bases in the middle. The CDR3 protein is CSARERLEQYF. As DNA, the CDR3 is TGCAGTGCTAGAGAAAGGCTGGAGCAGTACTTC.

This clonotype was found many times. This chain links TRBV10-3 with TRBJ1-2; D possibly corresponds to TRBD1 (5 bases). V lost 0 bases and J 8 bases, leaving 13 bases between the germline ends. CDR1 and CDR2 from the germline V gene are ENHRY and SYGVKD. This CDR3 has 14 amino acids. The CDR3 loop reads CAISESKGIGGYTF. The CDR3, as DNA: TGTGCCATCAGTGAGTCGAAGGGGATAGGAGGCTACACCTTC.

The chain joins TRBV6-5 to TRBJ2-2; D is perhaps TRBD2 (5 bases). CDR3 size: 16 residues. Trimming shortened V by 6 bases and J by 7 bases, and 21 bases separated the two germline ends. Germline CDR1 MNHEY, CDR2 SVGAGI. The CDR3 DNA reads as TGTGCCAGCAGCCGACCCCGGGGAAACTTGATCGGGGAGCTGTTTTTT. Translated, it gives CASSRPRGNLIGELFF.

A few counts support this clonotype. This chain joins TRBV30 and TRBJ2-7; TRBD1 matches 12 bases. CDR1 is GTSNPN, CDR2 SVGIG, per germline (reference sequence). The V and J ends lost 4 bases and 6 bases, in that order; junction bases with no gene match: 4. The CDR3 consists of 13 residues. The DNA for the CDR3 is TGTGCCTGGATGGGACAGGGGGCTAGCGAGCAGTACTTC. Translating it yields CAWMGQGASEQYF.

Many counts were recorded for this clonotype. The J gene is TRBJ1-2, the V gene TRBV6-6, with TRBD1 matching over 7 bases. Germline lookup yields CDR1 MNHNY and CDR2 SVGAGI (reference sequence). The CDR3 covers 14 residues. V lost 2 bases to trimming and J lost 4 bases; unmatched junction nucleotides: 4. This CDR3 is CASSYPGQIYGYTF. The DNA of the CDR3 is TGTGCCAGCAGTTACCCGGGACAGATCTATGGCTACACCTTC.

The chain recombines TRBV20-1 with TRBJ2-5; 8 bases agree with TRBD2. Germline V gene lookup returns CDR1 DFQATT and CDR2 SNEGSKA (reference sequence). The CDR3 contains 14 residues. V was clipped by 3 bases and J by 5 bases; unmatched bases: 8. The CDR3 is CSARTGGPFETQYF. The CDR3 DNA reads TGCAGTGCTAGGACGGGGGGGCCCTTTGAGACCCAGTACTTC.

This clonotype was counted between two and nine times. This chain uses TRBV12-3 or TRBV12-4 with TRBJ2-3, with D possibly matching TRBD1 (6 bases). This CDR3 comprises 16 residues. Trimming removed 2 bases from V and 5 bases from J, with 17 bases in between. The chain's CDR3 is CASSLFVQGSGDTQYF. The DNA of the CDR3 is TGTGCCAGCAGTTTATTCGTCCAGGGGAGTGGAGATACGCAGTATTTT.

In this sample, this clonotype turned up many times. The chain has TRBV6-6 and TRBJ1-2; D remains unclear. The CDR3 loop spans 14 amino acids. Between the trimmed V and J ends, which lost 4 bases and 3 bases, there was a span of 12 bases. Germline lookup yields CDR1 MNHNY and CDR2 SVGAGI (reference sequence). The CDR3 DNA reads TGTGCCAGCAGTTTAAACCTCGGGGACTATGGCTACACCTTC. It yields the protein CASSLNLGDYGYTF.